This T cell receptor beta chain was identified in a study of regulatory T cells in long-lasting Graves disease. Study-wide results and limits: Patients with persistent Graves' had lower TCR diversity than newly diagnosed patients.

Arm-PCR of CDR3 regions with iRepertoire HTBI primers generated TCR beta libraries. TCRdb ran MiXCR on the multiplex PCR reads and lists one entry per CDR3 protein. In the table there are fewer than 500,000 distinct CDR3 sequences, under 20% of which are singletons. This clonotype has ten or more counts. Its antigen remains unidentified. Regarding time point: newly diagnosed GD, antithyroid drugs for less than 3 months. PBMC-extracted RNA yielded the TCR library. Those enrolled as patients came out of an endocrinology department in Xi'an, China. These data are also associated with another study on T cells in Graves' hyperthyroidism and ophthalmopathy. That source notes: Hyperthyroidism in the patients, aged 18 to 65, was newly diagnosed and under 2 months in duration. Appearing also in blood were most of the thyroid clonotypes expanded above 0.001.

Sample: peripheral blood mononuclear cells (PBMCs), taken at new diagnosis, from a patient treated with antithyroid drugs. The clonotype comes from a man between 35 and 55 years old with Graves disease.

The CDR3 nucleotides read TGTGCCAGCAGTCTACGAACGACTAGCGCCCCGCGGGGAGATACGCAGTATTTT. The encoded protein is CASSLRTTSAPRGDTQYF. The chain recombines TRBV28 with TRBJ2-3, with TRBD2 matching over 8 bases. With V trimmed by 5 bases and J by 5 bases, 18 bases remained unmatched. Germline V gene sequence: CDR1 MDHEN, CDR2 SYDVKM. The CDR3 has 18 residues. Together with reference TRBV28 and TRBJ2-3, the CDR3 gives the full variable domain: DVKVTQSSRYLVKRTGEKVFLECVQDMDHENMFWYRQDPGLGLRLIYFSYDVKMKEKGDIPEGYSVSREKKERFSLILESASTNQTSMYLCASSLRTTSAPRGDTQYFGPGTRLTVL.